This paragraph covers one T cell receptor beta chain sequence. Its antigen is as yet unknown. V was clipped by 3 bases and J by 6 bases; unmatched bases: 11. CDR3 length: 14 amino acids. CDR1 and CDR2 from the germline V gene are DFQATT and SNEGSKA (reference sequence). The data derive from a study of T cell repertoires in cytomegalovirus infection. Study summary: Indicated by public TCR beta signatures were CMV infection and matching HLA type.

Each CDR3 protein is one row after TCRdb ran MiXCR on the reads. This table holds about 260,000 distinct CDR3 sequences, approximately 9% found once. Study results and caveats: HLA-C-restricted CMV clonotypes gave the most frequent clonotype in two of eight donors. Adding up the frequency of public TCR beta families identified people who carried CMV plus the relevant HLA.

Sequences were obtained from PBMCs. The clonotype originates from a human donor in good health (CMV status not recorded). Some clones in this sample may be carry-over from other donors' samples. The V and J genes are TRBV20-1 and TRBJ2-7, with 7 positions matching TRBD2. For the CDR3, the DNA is TGCAGTGCTAGGGGGGACTATCTCCTTTCCGAGCAGTACTTC. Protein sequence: CSARGDYLLSEQYF.